The present T cell receptor beta chain was sequenced within a study of cytomegalovirus exposure and HLA in healthy donors. Study-wide points: For most TCR beta V segments, an earlier analysis put the productive rate at about 87% or about 30% of the time.

The primer mix had 60 Vbeta and 13 Jbeta primers. Sequencing was performed with immunoSEQ multiplex PCR; in TCRdb, only in-frame clones are kept and a portion is missing. The profile shows over 95,000 clones, 77% of them singletons. On this clone: Its antigen is still unknown.

The sample taken for sequencing was PBMCs. This sequence originates from a man aged 40-49 years in good health and CMV-seropositive.

The CDR3 spells CASSLSTGGTGELFF. CDR3 nucleotides: TGTGCCAGCAGCTTATCTACGGGGGGGACCGGGGAGCTGTTTTTT. This chain links TRBV11-1 with TRBJ2-2, with 8 bases lining up with TRBD2. The CDR3 covers 15 residues. The ends lost 2 bases at V and 5 bases at J; junction bases unmatched: 4. CDR1 SGHAT and CDR2 FQDESV come from the germline V gene (reference sequence).